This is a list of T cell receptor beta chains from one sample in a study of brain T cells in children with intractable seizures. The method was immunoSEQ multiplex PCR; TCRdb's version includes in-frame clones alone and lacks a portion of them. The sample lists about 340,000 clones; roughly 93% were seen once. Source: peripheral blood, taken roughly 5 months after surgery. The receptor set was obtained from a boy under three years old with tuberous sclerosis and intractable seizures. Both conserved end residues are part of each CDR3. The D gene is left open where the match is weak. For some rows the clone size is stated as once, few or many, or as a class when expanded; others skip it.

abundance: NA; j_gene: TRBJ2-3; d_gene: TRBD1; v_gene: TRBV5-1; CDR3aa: CATQRDRLTDTQYF; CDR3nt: TGCGCCACACAACGGGACAGACTCACAGATACGCAGTATTTT
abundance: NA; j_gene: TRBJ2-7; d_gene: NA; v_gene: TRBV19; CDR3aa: CASSIVGGERYEQYF; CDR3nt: TGTGCCAGTAGTATAGTCGGGGGTGAGCGCTACGAGCAGTACTTC
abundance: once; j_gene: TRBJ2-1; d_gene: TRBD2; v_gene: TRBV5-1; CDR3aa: CASSFGGGAFHEQFF; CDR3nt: TGCGCCAGCAGCTTCGGCGGGGGGGCTTTCCATGAGCAGTTCTTC
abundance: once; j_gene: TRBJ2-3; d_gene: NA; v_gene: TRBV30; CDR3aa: CAWSSPLGSTDTQYF; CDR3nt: TGTGCCTGGTCTAGTCCCCTAGGGAGCACAGATACGCAGTATTTT
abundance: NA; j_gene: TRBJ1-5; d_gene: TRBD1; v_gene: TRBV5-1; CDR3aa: CASSFGTGIGQPQHF; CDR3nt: TGCGCCAGCAGCTTTGGGACAGGGATTGGTCAGCCCCAGCATTTT
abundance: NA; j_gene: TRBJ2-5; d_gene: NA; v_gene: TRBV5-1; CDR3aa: CASSFGGDQETQYF; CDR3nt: TGCGCCAGCAGCTTTGGCGGGGACCAAGAGACCCAGTACTTC
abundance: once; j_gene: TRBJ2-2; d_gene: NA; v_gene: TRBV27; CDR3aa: CATGWGNTGELFF; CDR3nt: TGTGCCACGGGGTGGGGTAACACCGGGGAGCTGTTTTTT
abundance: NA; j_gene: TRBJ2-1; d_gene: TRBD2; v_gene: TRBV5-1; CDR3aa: CASSLIAGGSYNEQFF; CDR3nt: TGCGCCAGCAGCTTGATAGCGGGCGGTTCCTACAATGAGCAGTTCTTC
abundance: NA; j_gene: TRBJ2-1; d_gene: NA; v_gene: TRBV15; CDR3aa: CATSRGYNEQFF; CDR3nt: TGTGCCACCAGCAGAGGATACAATGAGCAGTTCTTC
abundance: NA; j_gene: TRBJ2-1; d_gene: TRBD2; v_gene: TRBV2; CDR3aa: CASSPGTSGSSGEQFF; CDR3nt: TGTGCCAGCAGTCCCGGGACTAGCGGGAGTTCGGGTGAGCAGTTCTTC
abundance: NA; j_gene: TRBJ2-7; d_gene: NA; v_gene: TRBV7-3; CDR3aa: CASSLQTGGEQYF; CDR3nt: TGTGCCAGCAGCCTCCAGACAGGCGGGGAGCAGTACTTC
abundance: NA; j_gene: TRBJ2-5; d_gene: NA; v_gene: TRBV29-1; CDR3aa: CSVSRSGNPLKETQYF; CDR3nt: TGCAGCGTTTCCCGATCCGGGAACCCCTTAAAGGAGACCCAGTACTTC
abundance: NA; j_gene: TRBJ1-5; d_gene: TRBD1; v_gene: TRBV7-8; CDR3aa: CASSRGRTGHSNQPQHF; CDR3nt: TGTGCCAGCAGCCGAGGAAGGACAGGTCATAGCAATCAGCCCCAGCATTTT
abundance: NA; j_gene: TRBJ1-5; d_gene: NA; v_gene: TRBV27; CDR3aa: CASSLLGTGSNQPQHF; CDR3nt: TGTGCCAGCAGTTTATTGGGAACGGGAAGCAATCAGCCCCAGCATTTT
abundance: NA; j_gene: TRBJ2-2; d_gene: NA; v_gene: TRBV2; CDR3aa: CASSEGQGRGGELFF; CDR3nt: TGTGCCAGCAGTGAAGGGCAGGGCCGCGGCGGGGAGCTGTTTTTT
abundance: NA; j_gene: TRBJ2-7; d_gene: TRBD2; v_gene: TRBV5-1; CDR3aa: CASREGGTSVYEQYF; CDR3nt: TGCGCCAGCAGGGAGGGCGGGACTAGCGTTTACGAGCAGTACTTC
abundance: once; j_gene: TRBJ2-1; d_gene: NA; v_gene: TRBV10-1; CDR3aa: CASSEIGRVDNEQFF; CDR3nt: TGCGCCAGCAGTGAGATAGGGCGTGTCGACAATGAGCAGTTCTTC
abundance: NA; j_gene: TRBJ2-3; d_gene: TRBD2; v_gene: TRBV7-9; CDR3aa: CASSLVPGGDITDTQYF; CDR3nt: TGTGCCAGCAGCTTAGTTCCGGGGGGTGATATCACAGATACGCAGTATTTT
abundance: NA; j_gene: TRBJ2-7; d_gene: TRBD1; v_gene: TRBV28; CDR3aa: CASSFRDRYEQYF; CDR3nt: TGTGCCAGCAGTTTCCGGGACAGGTATGAGCAGTACTTC
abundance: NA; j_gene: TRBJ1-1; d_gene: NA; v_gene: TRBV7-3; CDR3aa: CASSLGNEAEAFF; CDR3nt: TGTGCCAGCAGCTTGGGCAATGAGGCTGAAGCTTTCTTT
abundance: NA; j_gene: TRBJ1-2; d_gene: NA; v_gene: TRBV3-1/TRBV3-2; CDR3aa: CASSQVGPVGTNYGYTF; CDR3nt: TGTGCCAGCAGCCAAGTTGGTCCGGTAGGAACTAACTATGGCTACACCTTC
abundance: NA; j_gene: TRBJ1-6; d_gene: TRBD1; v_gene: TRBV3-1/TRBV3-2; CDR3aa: CASSFMGTGKSPLHF; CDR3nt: TGTGCCAGCAGTTTTATGGGGACAGGCAAGTCACCCCTCCACTTT
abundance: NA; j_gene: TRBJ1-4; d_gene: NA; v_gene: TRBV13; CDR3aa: CASSLLLGSREKLFF; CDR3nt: TGTGCCAGCAGCCTATTGTTGGGATCCCGTGAAAAACTGTTTTTT
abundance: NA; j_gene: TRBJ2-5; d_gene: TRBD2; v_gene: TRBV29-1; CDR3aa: CSVGYTSGKETQYF; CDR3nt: TGCAGCGTTGGGTATACTAGCGGTAAAGAGACCCAGTACTTC
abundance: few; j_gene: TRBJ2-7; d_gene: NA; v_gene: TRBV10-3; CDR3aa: CAISGDTHAYEQYF; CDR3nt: TGTGCCATCAGTGGGGACACTCACGCCTACGAGCAGTACTTC
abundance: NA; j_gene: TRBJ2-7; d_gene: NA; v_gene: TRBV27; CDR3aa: CASRRGNEQYF; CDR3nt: TGTGCCAGCAGACGGGGGAACGAGCAGTACTTC
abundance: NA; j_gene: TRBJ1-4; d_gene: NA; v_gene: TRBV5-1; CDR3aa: CASSSGATNEKLFF; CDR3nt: TGCGCCAGCAGCTCAGGTGCAACTAATGAAAAACTGTTTTTT
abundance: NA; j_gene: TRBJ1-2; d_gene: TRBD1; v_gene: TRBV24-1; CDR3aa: CATRGQRYNYGYTF; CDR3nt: TGTGCCACCCGGGGACAGCGGTATAACTATGGCTACACCTTC
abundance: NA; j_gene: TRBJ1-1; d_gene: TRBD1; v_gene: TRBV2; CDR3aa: CASSGQGAWDTEAFF; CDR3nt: TGTGCCAGCAGCGGACAGGGGGCGTGGGACACTGAAGCTTTCTTT
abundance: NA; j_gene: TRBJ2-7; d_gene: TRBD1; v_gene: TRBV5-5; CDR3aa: CASSFGTGTYEQYF; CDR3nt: TGTGCCAGCAGCTTCGGGACAGGGACTTACGAGCAGTACTTC